These 16 T cell receptor beta chains share one sample of origin, sequenced in a study of shared T cell receptors in the human thymus. The table came from immunoSEQ multiplex PCR; TCRdb's copy has only in-frame clones and leaves some out. This table holds 640,000 or so clones, around 87% found once. These data were also filed under a second study, of human thymus T cells.

Sequenced input: thymocytes. These receptors all come from a boy under three years old with a congenital heart defect.

The chain couples TRBV6-5 to TRBJ2-7; D is perhaps TRBD1 (5 bases). V dropped 2 bases and J dropped 1 base, with 15 bases sitting between them. Germline V gene lookup returns CDR1 MNHEY and CDR2 SVGAGI. This CDR3 is 16 amino acids long. CDR3 bases: TGTGCCAGCAGTTACAGTTCCGACAGTCTTTCCTACGAGCAGTACTTC. Protein: CASSYSSDSLSYEQYF.

J is TRBJ2-5 and V is TRBV28, with 9 bases identical to TRBD1. From germline, CDR1 is MDHEN and CDR2 SYDVKM. After removal of 8 bases from V and 7 bases from J, the junction contained 14 bases not matched to a gene. The CDR3 contains 15 residues. CDR3 sequence reads: CASLLTGTGLGTQYF. The CDR3 region has the DNA TGTGCCAGCTTGTTGACCGGGACAGGGCTGGGGACCCAGTACTTC.

This clone was found once. This rearrangement joins TRBV5-1 to TRBJ2-5, with 16 positions matching TRBD2. CDR1 is SGHRS and CDR2 is YFSETQ in the germline V gene. Unmatched junction bases numbered 3, after V lost 3 bases and J lost 1 base. CDR3 length equals 17 residues. The CDR3, as DNA: TGCGCCAGCAGCTCGGGACTAGCGGGGGGGGGCCAAGAGACCCAGTACTTC. Residues: CASSSGLAGGGQETQYF.

V gene TRBV19 combines with J gene TRBJ1-1; 7 bases align to TRBD1. Germline V gene data show CDR1 as LNHDA and CDR2 as SQIVND (reference sequence). The V segment lost 10 bases and the J segment 0 bases; nucleotides outside the gene matches: 5. The CDR3 is made up of 13 amino acids. The CDR3 loop is CATAGQMNTEAFF. For the CDR3, the DNA is TGTGCCACCGCGGGACAGATGAACACTGAAGCTTTCTTT.

The V and J genes are TRBV7-8 and TRBJ2-7; the match to TRBD2 covers 7 bases. Germline V gene sequence: CDR1 SGHVS, CDR2 FQNEAQ. The CDR3 loop spans 15 amino acids. V shed 2 bases, J shed 0 bases, and the junction held 4 bases outside the gene matches. DNA for the CDR3: TGTGCCAGCAGCTTAAGCGGGGATTTCTCCTACGAGCAGTACTTC. It codes for CASSLSGDFSYEQYF.

The J gene is TRBJ2-7, the V gene TRBV27; 7 bases fit TRBD1. The CDR3 has 19 amino acids. Germline V gene sequence: CDR1 MNHEY, CDR2 SMNVEV (reference sequence). With 5 bases clipped from V and 3 bases from J, the junction kept 22 bases outside the gene matches. The CDR3 DNA reads as TGTGCCAGCAGTGGAACCGGGACAGCCCAACCAGCGGTCATCTACGAGCAGTACTTC. Translating it yields CASSGTGTAQPAVIYEQYF.

The V gene is TRBV5-5, the J gene TRBJ2-7, with no clear D. The CDR3 runs to 15 residues. Germline V CDR1 and CDR2: SGHKS, YYEKEE (reference sequence). The germline V and J ends were trimmed by 0 bases and 6 bases, with 16 bases remaining between them. Written as DNA, the CDR3 is TGTGCCAGCAGCTTGGTCGGCGCCGACAACGGCGAGCAGTACTTC. Translating gives CASSLVGADNGEQYF. Full variable domain (outside the CDR3, taken from reference TRBV5-5 and TRBJ2-7): DAGVTQSPTHLIKTRGQQVTLRCSPISGHKSVSWYQQVLGQGPQFIFQYYEKEERGRGNFPDRFSARQFPNYSSELNVNALLLGDSALYLCASSLVGADNGEQYFGPGTRLTVT.

The chain joins TRBV5-7 to TRBJ1-3; tentative D call: TRBD1 (5 bases). TRBV5-7 is identified as an open reading frame with a role that is uncertain. CDR3 size: 15 residues. The V and J ends lost 4 bases and 4 bases respectively, with 15 bases between them. The CDR3 DNA is TGTGCCAGCAGCCCACCCACGGGGGGAGGAAACACCATATATTTT. Its translation is CASSPPTGGGNTIYF.

The rearrangement links TRBV9 to TRBJ1-2; D not resolved. This CDR3 has 17 residues. CDR1 is SGDLS and CDR2 is YYNGEE in the germline V gene. V was trimmed by 3 bases and J by 2 bases, leaving 20 bases between them. The CDR3 nucleotides read TGTGCCAGCAGCGAAGATTCCCGCAGGAATGGGAACTATGGCTACACCTTC. This codes for CASSEDSRRNGNYGYTF. The entire variable domain, with the rest obtained from reference TRBV9 and TRBJ1-2, is as follows: DSGVTQTPKHLITATGQRVTLRCSPRSGDLSVYWYQQSLDQGLQFLIQYYNGEERAKGNILERFSAQQFPDLHSELNLSSLELGDSALYFCASSEDSRRNGNYGYTFGSGTRLTVV.

This chain joins TRBV30 and TRBJ1-1; no clear D gene. V shed 0 bases and J shed 3 bases, with 8 bases lying between them. CDR1 and CDR2 (germline): GTSNPN, SVGIG (reference sequence). This CDR3 region has 13 residues. The DNA of the CDR3 is TGTGCCTGGAGTGTGTCCCTTTACACTGAAGCTTTCTTT. It specifies CAWSVSLYTEAFF.

The V gene is TRBV30, the J gene TRBJ2-7; 9 bases line up with TRBD1. The trim removed 4 bases at V and 4 bases at J, leaving 5 bases unmatched. This CDR3 has 13 residues. Germline-derived CDR1 and CDR2 are GTSNPN and SVGIG (reference sequence). CDR3 DNA: TGTGCCTGGACCGGGACAGGGATTTACGAGCAGTACTTC. It specifies CAWTGTGIYEQYF.

The rearrangement joins TRBV19 to TRBJ1-5, with D possibly being TRBD1 (6 bases). CDR3 length: 16 residues. Trimming left V 1 base short and J 4 bases short, with 14 bases between. Germline values: CDR1 LNHDA, CDR2 SQIVND (reference sequence). This CDR3 is CASSIGAGTPNQPQHF. The CDR3 DNA reads as TGTGCCAGTAGTATAGGTGCTGGGACACCTAATCAGCCCCAGCATTTT. Combining the CDR3 with reference TRBV19 and TRBJ1-5 gives the whole variable domain DGGITQSPKYLFRKEGQNVTLSCEQNLNHDAMYWYRQDPGQGLRLIYYSQIVNDFQKGDIAEGYSVSREKKESFPLTVTSAQKNPTAFYLCASSIGAGTPNQPQHFGDGTRLSIL.

The gene calls are TRBV2 and TRBJ2-7; D perhaps matches TRBD2 (5 bases). The V and J ends lost 7 bases and 0 bases respectively, with 13 bases between them. The CDR3 extends over 14 amino acids. Germline CDR1 reads SNHLY; CDR2 reads FYNNEI. The CDR3 DNA is TGTGCCAGCATTACCGGGAAAGACTCCTACGAGCAGTACTTC. This gives the protein CASITGKDSYEQYF. Based on the CDR3 plus reference TRBV2 and TRBJ2-7, the full variable domain is EPEVTQTPSHQVTQMGQEVILRCVPISNHLYFYWYRQILGQKVEFLVSFYNNEISEKSEIFDDQFSVERPDGSNFTLKIRSTKLEDSAMYFCASITGKDSYEQYFGPGTRLTVT.

This chain connects TRBV1 to TRBJ2-5; the table names TRBD2, a call not compared with the DNA. TRBV1 is an annotated pseudogene. This CDR3 has 15 residues. The CDR3 nucleotides are TGCACCAGCAGCTGTCGGCGGGAGGGTCGAGAGACCCAGTACTTC. As protein: CTSSCRREGRETQYF.

The rearrangement links TRBV19 to TRBJ1-4, with D perhaps TRBD1 (5 bases). V was pared by 7 bases and J by 3 bases, with 12 bases between. CDR3 length: 14 amino acids. Germline-derived CDR1 and CDR2 are LNHDA and SQIVND (reference sequence). The CDR3 sequence is CASTPTASNEKLFF. DNA for the CDR3: TGTGCCAGTACCCCGACAGCGTCTAATGAAAAACTGTTTTTT.

This chain joins TRBV11-2 and TRBJ2-5, with 7 bases matching TRBD1. The germline V gene has CDR1 SGHAT and CDR2 FQNNGV. This CDR3 spans 13 amino acids. V shed 5 bases, J shed 4 bases, and the junction held 4 bases outside the gene matches. DNA of the CDR3: TGTGCCAGCAGCCCTTACAGGGGAGAGACCCAGTACTTC. Its protein is CASSPYRGETQYF.